This T cell receptor beta chain was obtained from a study of Tregs in tolerant kidney transplant recipients. The table lists this clone with a few counts. The antigen is undetermined. CDR1 and CDR2 (germline): MNHEY, SMNVEV (reference sequence). V shed 3 bases, J shed 2 bases, and the junction held 4 bases outside the gene matches. This CDR3 has 14 residues. The assay was immunoSEQ multiplex PCR, and TCRdb's table has in-frame clones only and misses some. The sample shows some 90,000 clones, approximately 92% of them seen only once. Study conclusions and caveats: Validation in larger populations is needed because few patients were studied.

This sequence joins TRBV27 and TRBJ2-7; TRBD1 aligns across 7 bases. The sequencing input was CD8+ T cells from blood. This receptor was taken from a human donor in good health. CDR3 in DNA: TGTGCCAGCAGTTTGTACAGGGGCGCCTACGAGCAGTACTTC. It is translated as CASSLYRGAYEQYF.